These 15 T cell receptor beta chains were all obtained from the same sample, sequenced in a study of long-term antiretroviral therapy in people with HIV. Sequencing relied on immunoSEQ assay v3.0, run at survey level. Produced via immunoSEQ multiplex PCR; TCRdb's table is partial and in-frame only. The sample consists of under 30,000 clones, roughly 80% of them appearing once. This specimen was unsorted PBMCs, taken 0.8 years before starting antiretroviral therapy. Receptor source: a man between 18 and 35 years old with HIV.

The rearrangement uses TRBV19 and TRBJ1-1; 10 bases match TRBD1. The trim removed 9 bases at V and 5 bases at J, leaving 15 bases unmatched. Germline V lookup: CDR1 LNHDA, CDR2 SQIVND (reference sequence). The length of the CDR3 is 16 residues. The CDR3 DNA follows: TGTGCCAGCCTAGAGGAGACAGGGGGCATAGAGACTGAAGCTTTCTTT. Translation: CASLEETGGIETEAFF.

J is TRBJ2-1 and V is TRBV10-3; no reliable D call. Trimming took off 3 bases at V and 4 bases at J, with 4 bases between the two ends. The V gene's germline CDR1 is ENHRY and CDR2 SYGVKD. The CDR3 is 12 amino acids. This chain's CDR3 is CAISDRYNEQFF. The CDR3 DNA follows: TGTGCCATCAGTGATCGGTACAATGAGCAGTTCTTC.

DNA for the CDR3: TGTGCCAGCTCACCCGGGGGCTCCTATAATTCACCCCTCCACTTT. Amino acids: CASSPGGSYNSPLHF. The V gene is TRBV18, the J gene TRBJ1-6; D may be TRBD1 (5 bases). CDR1 is KGHSH, CDR2 LQKENI, per germline. V was pared by 3 bases and J by 0 bases, with 6 bases between. CDR3 length: 15 residues.

CDR3 in DNA: TGTGCCAGCAGCTCACTTAGGCAGGGGACCCAGTACTTC. Amino acids: CASSSLRQGTQYF. The chain carries TRBV6-5 and TRBJ2-5, with D perhaps matching TRBD1 (5 bases). The CDR3 has 13 amino acids. V was trimmed by 6 bases and J by 7 bases, leaving 15 bases between them. Germline values: CDR1 MNHEY, CDR2 SVGAGI.

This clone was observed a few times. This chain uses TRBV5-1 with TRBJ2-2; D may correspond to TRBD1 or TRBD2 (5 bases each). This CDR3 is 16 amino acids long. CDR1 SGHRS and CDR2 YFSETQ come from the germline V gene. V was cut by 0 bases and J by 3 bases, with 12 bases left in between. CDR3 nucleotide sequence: TGCGCCAGCAGCTTGGGGCCGGGGCGGGACACCGGGGAGCTGTTTTTT. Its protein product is CASSLGPGRDTGELFF.

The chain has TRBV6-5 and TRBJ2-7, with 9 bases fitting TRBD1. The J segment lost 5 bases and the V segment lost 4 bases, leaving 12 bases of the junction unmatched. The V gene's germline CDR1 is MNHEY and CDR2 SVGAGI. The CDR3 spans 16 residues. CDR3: CASSSPYRGLVDEQYF. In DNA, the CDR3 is TGTGCCAGCAGTTCACCCTACAGGGGGCTTGTAGACGAGCAGTACTTC.

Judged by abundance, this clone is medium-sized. The DNA of the CDR3 is TGTGCCACCAGCTCCCGAGGGCTTTATCAGCCCCAGCATTTT. Protein: CATSSRGLYQPQHF. The rearrangement uses TRBV15 and TRBJ1-5; D unclear. The V end was cut by 5 bases, the J end by 5 bases, with 13 bases between. The germline V gene has CDR1 LNHNV and CDR2 YYDKDF (reference sequence). The CDR3 consists of 14 residues.

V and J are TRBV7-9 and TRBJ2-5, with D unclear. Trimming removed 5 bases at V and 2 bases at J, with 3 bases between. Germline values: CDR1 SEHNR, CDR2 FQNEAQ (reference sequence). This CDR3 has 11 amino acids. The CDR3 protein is CASSLQETQYF. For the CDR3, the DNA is TGTGCCAGCAGCCTGCAAGAGACCCAGTACTTC.

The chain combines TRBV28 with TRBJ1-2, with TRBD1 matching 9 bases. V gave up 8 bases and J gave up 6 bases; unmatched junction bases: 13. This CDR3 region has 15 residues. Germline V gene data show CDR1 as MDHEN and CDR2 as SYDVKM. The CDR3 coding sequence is TGTGCCAGCCTAACCCCGGGACAGGGTACCGATGGCTACACCTTC. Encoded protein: CASLTPGQGTDGYTF.

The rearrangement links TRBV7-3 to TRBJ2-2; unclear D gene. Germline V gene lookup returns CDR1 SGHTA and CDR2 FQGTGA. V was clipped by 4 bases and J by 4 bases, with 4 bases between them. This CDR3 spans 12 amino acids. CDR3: CASSYTTGELFF. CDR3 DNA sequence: TGTGCCAGCAGCTACACCACCGGGGAGCTGTTTTTT.

This CDR3 is CASSLAYRDRGNEQFF. As DNA, the CDR3 is TGTGCCAGCAGCTTAGCGTACCGGGACAGGGGCAATGAGCAGTTCTTC. The chain is built from TRBV7-8 and TRBJ2-1; 10 nucleotides agree with TRBD1. Germline V gene data show CDR1 as SGHVS and CDR2 as FQNEAQ. The CDR3 totals 16 residues. The junction had 5 bases not matched to a gene; V was cut back by 0 bases and J by 6 bases.

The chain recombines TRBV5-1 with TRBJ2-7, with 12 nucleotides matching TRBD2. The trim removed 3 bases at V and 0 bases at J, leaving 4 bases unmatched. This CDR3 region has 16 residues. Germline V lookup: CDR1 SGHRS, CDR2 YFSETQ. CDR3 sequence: CASSYRGLAGSYEQYF. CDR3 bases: TGCGCCAGCAGCTATAGGGGACTAGCGGGCTCCTACGAGCAGTACTTC.

The CDR3 coding sequence is TGTGCCAGCAGGCCACAGGGGGCGGGGGATCAGCCCCAGCATTTT. Its protein is CASRPQGAGDQPQHF. This sequence joins TRBV6-5 and TRBJ1-5, with TRBD1 identical over 9 bases. V was clipped by 6 bases and J by 5 bases; unmatched bases: 8. Germline V gene sequence: CDR1 MNHEY, CDR2 SVGAGI. The CDR3 totals 15 residues.

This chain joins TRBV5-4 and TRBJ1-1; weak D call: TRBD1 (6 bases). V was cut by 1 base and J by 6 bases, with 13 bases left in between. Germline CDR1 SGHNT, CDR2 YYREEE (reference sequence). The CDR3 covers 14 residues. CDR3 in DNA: TGTGCCAGCAGCTTGCGGGCGGGGGCAGCTGAAGCTTTCTTT. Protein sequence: CASSLRAGAAEAFF.

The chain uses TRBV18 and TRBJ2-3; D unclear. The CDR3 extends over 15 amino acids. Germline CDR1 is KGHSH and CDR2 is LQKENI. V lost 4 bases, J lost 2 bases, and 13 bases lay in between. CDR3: CASSRKFGDTDTQYF. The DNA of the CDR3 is TGTGCCAGCTCACGAAAATTTGGAGACACAGATACGCAGTATTTT. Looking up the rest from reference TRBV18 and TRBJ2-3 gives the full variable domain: NAGVMQNPRHLVRRRGQEARLRCSPMKGHSHVYWYRQLPEEGLKFMVYLQKENIIDESGMPKERFSAEFPKEGPSILRIQQVVRGDSAAYFCASSRKFGDTDTQYFGPGTRLTVL.